This TCR beta chain was captured in a study of cytomegalovirus exposure and HLA in healthy donors. Across the whole study: An analysis done earlier identified about 120 million unique TCR beta sequences from approximately 200 million T cells.

This CDR3 has 17 residues. Germline V gives CDR1 SGHTA, CDR2 FQGNSA. Between the trimmed V and J ends, which lost 5 bases and 1 base, there was a span of 20 bases. PCR involved 60 Vbeta and 13 Jbeta primers. Repertoires were generated with immunoSEQ multiplex PCR, while TCRdb's copy carries only in-frame clones and drops some. The sample yields about 65,000 clones, roughly 60% seen once. Sequences were obtained from PBMCs. The chain uses TRBV7-2 and TRBJ2-5; maybe TRBD1 (6 bases). The TCR sequence derives from a man in his thirties or forties in good health and CMV-seronegative. This chain's CDR3 is CASSAPQGMGIQETQYF. As DNA, the CDR3 is TGTGCCAGCAGCGCCCCCCAGGGGATGGGGATCCAAGAGACCCAGTACTTC. The full variable domain, in which reference TRBV7-2 and TRBJ2-5 provide the parts outside the CDR3, is GAGVSQSPSNKVTEKGKDVELRCDPISGHTALYWYRQSLGQGLEFLIYFQGNSAPDKSGLPSDRFSAERTGGSVSTLTIQRTQQEDSAVYLCASSAPQGMGIQETQYFGPGTRLLVL.